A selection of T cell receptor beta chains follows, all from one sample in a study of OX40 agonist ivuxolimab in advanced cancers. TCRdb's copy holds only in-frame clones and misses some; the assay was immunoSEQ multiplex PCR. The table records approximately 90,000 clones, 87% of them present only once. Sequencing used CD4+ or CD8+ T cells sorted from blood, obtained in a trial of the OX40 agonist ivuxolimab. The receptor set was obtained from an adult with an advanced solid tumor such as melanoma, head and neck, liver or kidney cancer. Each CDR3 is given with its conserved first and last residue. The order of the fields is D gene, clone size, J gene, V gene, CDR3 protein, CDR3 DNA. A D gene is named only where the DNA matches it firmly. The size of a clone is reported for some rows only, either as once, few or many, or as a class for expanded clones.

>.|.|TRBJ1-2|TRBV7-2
CASSLNGPSGSYGYTF
TGTGCCAGCAGCTTAAATGGCCCCTCCGGGAGTTATGGCTACACCTTC
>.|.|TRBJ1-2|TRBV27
CASSFQGRGGYTF
TGTGCCAGCAGTTTTCAGGGGCGAGGAGGCTACACCTTC
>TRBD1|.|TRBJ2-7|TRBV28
CAGRGAGQVTYEQYF
TGTGCCGGCAGGGGCGCGGGACAGGTTACCTACGAGCAGTACTTC
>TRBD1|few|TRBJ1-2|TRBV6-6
CASSTRDRVSSGYTF
TGTGCCAGCAGCACCCGGGACAGGGTATCCTCTGGCTACACCTTC
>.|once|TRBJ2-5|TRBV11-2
CASSLAGVGETQYF
TGTGCCAGCAGCTTAGCGGGAGTAGGAGAGACCCAGTACTTC
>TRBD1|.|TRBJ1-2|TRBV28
CASSSPGIRTGGHGYTF
TGTGCCAGCAGTTCGCCCGGCATCCGGACAGGGGGCCATGGCTACACCTTC
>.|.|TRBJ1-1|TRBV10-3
CAISVMGSTEAFF
TGTGCCATCAGTGTTATGGGGAGCACTGAAGCTTTCTTT
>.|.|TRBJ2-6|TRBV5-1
CASSPIITSGANVLTF
TGCGCCAGCAGCCCCATAATTACCTCTGGGGCCAACGTCCTGACTTTC
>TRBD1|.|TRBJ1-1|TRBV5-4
CASSPGGGQGNTEAFF
TGTGCCAGCAGCCCCGGGGGGGGACAGGGGAACACTGAAGCTTTCTTT
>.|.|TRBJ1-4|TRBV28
CASSPSWGGNEKLFF
TGTGCCAGCAGTCCATCCTGGGGGGGCAATGAAAAACTGTTTTTT
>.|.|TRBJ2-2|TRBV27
CASSLIRENGELFF
TGTGCCAGCAGTTTAATCAGGGAGAACGGGGAGCTGTTTTTT
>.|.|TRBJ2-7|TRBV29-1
CSVLFWGAVNEQYF
TGCAGCGTCCTCTTTTGGGGAGCGGTAAACGAGCAGTACTTC
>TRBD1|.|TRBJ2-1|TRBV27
CASSLGQGWYNEQFF
TGTGCCAGCAGTTTAGGACAGGGGTGGTACAATGAGCAGTTCTTC
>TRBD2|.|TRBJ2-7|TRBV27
CASRGLAGGGEQYF
TGTGCCAGCAGAGGACTAGCGGGGGGTGGCGAGCAGTACTTC
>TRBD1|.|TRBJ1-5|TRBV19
CASMGDGTGYQPQHF
TGTGCCAGTATGGGTGATGGGACAGGGTACCAGCCCCAGCATTTT
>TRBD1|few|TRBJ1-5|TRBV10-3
CAIKGQINQPQHF
TGTGCCATCAAGGGACAGATCAATCAGCCCCAGCATTTT
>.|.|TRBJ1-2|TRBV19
CASSIKDTGHYGYTF
TGTGCCAGTAGTATAAAAGATACAGGGCACTATGGCTACACCTTC
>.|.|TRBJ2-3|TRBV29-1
CSVAGREGTDTQYF
TGCAGCGTTGCGGGAAGGGAGGGCACAGATACGCAGTATTTT
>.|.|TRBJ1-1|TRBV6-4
CASSERDDTEAFF
TGTGCCAGCAGTGAGAGGGACGACACTGAAGCTTTCTTT
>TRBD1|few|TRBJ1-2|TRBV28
CASIGRTGPIYGYTF
TGTGCCAGCATCGGTCGGACAGGGCCCATCTATGGCTACACCTTC
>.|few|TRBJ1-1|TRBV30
CAWSTGGLVNTEAFF
TGTGCCTGGAGTACCGGGGGACTGGTGAACACTGAAGCTTTCTTT
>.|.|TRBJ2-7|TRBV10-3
CAIKWSRTESYEQYF
TGTGCCATAAAGTGGTCCCGGACAGAGTCCTACGAGCAGTACTTC
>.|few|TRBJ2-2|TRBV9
CASSPLIGELFF
TGTGCCAGCAGCCCCCTAATCGGGGAGCTGTTTTTT
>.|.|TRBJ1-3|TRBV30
CAWGKGQQTNWDTIYF
TGTGCCTGGGGCAAGGGGCAGCAGACTAACTGGGACACCATATATTTT
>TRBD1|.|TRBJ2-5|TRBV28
CASSSNGQGRETQYF
TGTGCCAGCAGTTCAAATGGACAGGGGAGGGAGACCCAGTACTTC
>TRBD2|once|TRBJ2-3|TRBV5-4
CASSLTSGKTDTQYF
TGTGCCAGCAGCTTGACTAGCGGGAAGACAGATACGCAGTATTTT
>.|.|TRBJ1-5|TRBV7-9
CASSLVAENQPQHF
TGTGCCAGCAGCTTAGTGGCAGAAAATCAGCCCCAGCATTTT
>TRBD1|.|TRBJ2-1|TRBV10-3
CAITGQGPNNEQFF
TGTGCCATCACTGGACAGGGTCCCAACAATGAGCAGTTCTTC